The 2 T cell receptor beta chains below all came from one sample that was sequenced in a study of molecular identifiers for immune sequencing clone quantification. From the PCR reads, TCRdb called clonotypes with MiXCR, one entry per CDR3 protein. Of 300,000 to 400,000 distinct CDR3 sequences in the sample, 20% to 25% were seen once. The sequenced sample was naive CD8+ T cells from blood, with Jurkat cell RNA spiked in. The subset here: FACS-sorted CD8+CD4-CCR7+CD45RA+ naive T cells. The receptors originated from a human donor in good health. Some libraries in this study had Jurkat cell RNA spiked in.

This clonotype was counted a few times. The genes are TRBV6-2 or TRBV6-3 and TRBJ2-7; no clear D. The CDR3 contains 15 residues. The germline gives CDR1 MNHEY, CDR2 SVGEGT. Trimming removed 0 bases from V and 4 bases from J, with 13 bases in between. The CDR3, as DNA: TGTGCCAGCAGTTACTCGATGGGAAAGGGTTACGAGCAGTACTTC. Amino acid sequence: CASSYSMGKGYEQYF.

Points on this clonotype: Since a much larger clone is just one base distant, this may be a read error. This chain connects TRBV12-3 or TRBV12-4 to TRBJ1-6; D might be TRBD1 (5 bases). The V end was cut by 1 base, the J end by 10 bases, with 20 bases between. CDR3 length: 17 residues. CDR3 region: CASSLVWDSSPWSPLHF. CDR3 DNA sequence: TGTGCCAGCAGTTTAGTTTGGGACTCCTCTCCCTGGTCACCCCTCCACTTT.